This paragraph reports one T cell receptor (beta chain). Its antigen specificity is not known. No qualities accompany the bases; no much larger clone lies one base away. Relative to germline, V is 6 bases shorter and J is 3 bases shorter, with 12 bases between their ends. The cysteine opens and the phenylalanine closes a CDR3 of 13 amino acids. Just the 39-base CDR3 DNA is kept, in frame starting at base 1. Taken from the germline V gene (reference sequence), the CDR1 and CDR2 loops are MNHEY and SMNVEV. The cohort was made up of approximately 700 healthy bone marrow donors. All cohort members were sampled while nominally healthy, although unrecorded immune exposures were likely present. The donor was CMV seronegative and belonged to the group of 352 seronegative cohort members. Each donor provided a peripheral blood sample, and peripheral blood mononuclear cells were used for TCR beta sequencing. Genomic DNA extraction from the blood cell samples was performed with the Qiagen DNeasy Blood Extraction Kit.

The data are from a study of cytomegalovirus exposure and HLA in healthy donors (dated by TCRdb to the late 2010s). In the study overall: According to an earlier analysis of a few hundred of the donors, about 179 million T cells yielded 117 million unique TCR beta sequences and less than 300 Gb of sequence data. To predict cytomegalovirus infection status, the study brought together high-throughput TCR immunosequencing, statistical association of individual TCRs with disease status, and machine learning. The study used immunosequencing to profile the T cell repertoires of 670 or so subjects and linked those repertoires to cytomegalovirus serostatus. The number of donors typed differed by locus, with about 629-630 for A, B, C, DRB1 and DQB1, about 500 for DQA1, approximately 580 for DPA1, and 472 for DPB1. The study was designed to test whether signatures of past pathogen exposure could be identified by cataloging public T cell receptors. Roughly 300 gigabases of sequencing data and around 80 million unique TCR sequences made up an early release that covered fewer than 650 HLA-typed donors. All discovery cohort repertoires had been generated using a single sequencing platform. Donor age, sex, ethnicity and CMV serostatus were compiled alongside the repertoire data. Both class I and class II loci were covered by HLA typing, at four-digit resolution. The genetic ancestry cluster associated with self-reported Caucasian donors included over 80% of the 398 genotyped donors. In a later analysis, previously published TCR beta repertoires from several hundred donors were re-analyzed and high-resolution HLA genotyping was added so that TCR occurrence patterns could be studied. To decide whether each TCR beta V gene segment behaved as functional or pseudogenic, an earlier analysis of 587 of the donors relied on high-throughput TCR beta sequencing. Because of strong linkage in the cohort, roughly five DR-DQ haplotypes were treated as single units for association and clustering. In the later analysis, no new phenotypic data were used to find candidate immune exposures; instead, reliance was placed on TCR beta sequences and their occurrence across donors. A later genetic analysis took genome-wide SNP genotypes for about 55% of the 666 donors and used that subset as a discovery cohort. On average, 235,054 unique TCR beta nucleotide sequences were sequenced per donor among a few hundred genotyped donors of the cohort, with around 19% of those sequences being non-productive. Besides the first cohort of around 670 subjects, a separate validation cohort made up of 120 or so different subjects was used.

Libraries were built with the immunoSEQ multiplex PCR assay. A mixture of 60 forward primers for TCR Vbeta segments and 13 reverse primers for TCR Jbeta segments was used in the multiplex PCR. The CDR3 region of rearranged TCR beta genes was amplified from genomic DNA by a multiplex PCR assay. Amplified TCR beta libraries were sequenced as 87-base-pair reads on the Illumina HiSeq System. The original methods were these. A later analysis counted about 80 million unique TCR beta chains across the 550 to 800 repertoires, and roughly 9.9 million of these chains were shared by at least two donors. A nearest-neighbor algorithm error-corrected the raw reads and collapsed the reads into unique sequences, merging closely related sequences to remove PCR and sequencing errors. To assign V, D and J gene segments, CDR3 sequences were aligned to IMGT reference sequences. For a sequence to be retained, a match of at least six nucleotides to both a V gene segment and a J gene segment was required. A rearrangement counted as productive if the CDR3 had no stop codons and remained in frame with V and J, and every other rearrangement counted as non-productive. Following IMGT convention, CDR3 was defined as the stretch from the second conserved V-encoded cysteine up to the conserved J-encoded phenylalanine. The earlier analysis of roughly 590 of the donors excluded sequences that lacked an unambiguous match to a single V gene segment. An earlier analysis of about 590 of the donors classified V segments as functional when productive rearrangements were above 56.7% and as segregating when the standard deviation between donors was above 5%. To diagnose cytomegalovirus status from the catalog of TCR beta chain sequences, a statistical classification framework was built. A later analysis assigned V and J genes by comparing TCR nucleotide sequences with IMGT/GENE-DB human TR gene sequences. The TCRdist pipeline was used in a later analysis to assign CDR3 sequences and most-parsimonious VDJ recombination scenarios. A later analysis defined each TCR beta chain by its CDR3 amino acid sequence plus V-gene family, and excluded reads lacking a unique V-gene family. A later analysis removed 500 to 600 highly shared, low-generation-probability nucleotide sequences to deal with suspected cross-contamination and a sequencing artifact. A later analysis calculated a clonal expansion index for each public chain from normalized within-repertoire ranks of inferred template counts. Generation probabilities in a later analysis came from a VDJ recombination model fitted to out-of-frame rearrangements, and those results were checked against IGoR. Hypergeometric tests were used in a later analysis to score TCR-TCR, TCR-HLA and TCR-CMV co-occurrence, with a repertoire-size bias correction applied to the TCR pairs. False discovery rates were estimated in a later analysis by permuting HLA or CMV assignments 20 times. A later analysis grouped co-occurring TCRs with DBSCAN, adding TCRdist sequence similarity when clustering within HLA-allele-positive subsets. Repertoires with fewer than 30,000 or more than 120,000 public chains, plus five repertoires with anomalous nucleotide sharing, were excluded from co-occurrence clustering. In TCRdb, the immuneACCESS table is reduced to in-frame sequences with V and J assigned. These tables do not hold every clone; where another copy was compared, an unresolved V gene accounts for under half, and the others remain unexplained. The DNA gave D and trimming, while V, J and clone size come from that table. This sample holds approximately 210,000 clones; around 79% were observed only once. Jointly, the top ten make up over 1.5% of the sample.

Summary of the overall study and its limitations: In a later analysis, most CMV-associated TCR beta chains were found to appear HLA-restricted, with HLA associations seemingly driven largely by CMV exposure. The only immune exposure information available for the cohort was CMV serostatus. In a later genetic analysis, fewer N-insertions in productive TCRs were reported among donors in an Asian-associated ancestry cluster than the roughly 640-donor mean. According to the authors, the approach could potentially be generalized to other disease states and immunological phenotypes. The cohort was sequenced for TCR beta chains only, and without alpha or paired-chain data the features that could be detected were limited. Cytomegalovirus status was reported to be diagnosed by the classifier with high specificity and sensitivity in both the original and validation cohorts. HLA typing was unavailable for some donors at each locus, so association tests used only the typed subset. A later analysis associated 15,000 or so TCR beta sequences with specific HLA alleles at a false discovery rate of 0.05. Sequencing depth was assumed to be roughly uniform across donors in the presence/absence analyses, though that assumption may not hold. A further reported finding was that TCR beta sequences accurately predicted the HLA-A and HLA-B alleles for most subjects in the first cohort. Some IMGT-functional V segments, including TRBV6-2 and TRBV6-3, could not be distinguished by the 87-base-pair reads and were therefore excluded. A total of 150 to 200 TCR beta chains were listed by the study as associated with cytomegalovirus. Several of the top co-occurrence clusters appeared to be linked to parvovirus B19, influenza, CMV and Epstein-Barr virus, according to a later analysis. Across donors, most TCR sequences were observed very rarely, whereas some public TCRs were present in many individuals. In a later analysis, HLA-associated TCR beta chains showed more clonal expansion and lower generation probabilities than non-associated chains that were equally common. In a later analysis, TCR association rates were found to vary across HLA loci, with the most associated TCRs seen for DRB1 alleles and the fewest for HLA-C alleles. When HLA alleles, especially DR and DQ, strongly co-occurred, TCR associations were difficult to assign to individual alleles. A cluster of highly shared sequence variants was judged likely to be a technical artifact of the sequencing pipeline. Correlated functional status among segregating V segments might be attributable to linkage disequilibrium, but an unknown experimental factor could not be ruled out. An association between a missense DCLRE1C variant and V-gene and J-gene trimming of TCR beta chains was found in a later genetic analysis and replicated in an independent cohort. Seventeen rarely observed V segments, including chromosome 9 orphons, were excluded from the earlier analysis of approximately 600 of the donors because counts were too low. In vitro tests confirmed that a few of the cytomegalovirus-associated TCR beta chains recognize cytomegalovirus antigens. Broadly in line with IMGT annotations, most TCR beta V segments showed up in productive rearrangements about 87% or about 30% of the time in an earlier analysis of under 700 of the donors.

Sequencing was done on a sample of PBMCs. The chain employs TRBV27 and TRBJ2-7; a tentative D match to TRBD1 spans 6 bases. The receptor was isolated from a male donor in good health and CMV-seronegative. The CDR3 loop reads CASSPDRNYEQYF. The bases read TGTGCCAGCAGCCCCGACAGGAACTACGAGCAGTACTTC.